These T cell receptor beta chains were read from a single sample in a study of blood T cells in healthy people across ages. In TCRdb, the 5' RACE reads were re-called with MiXCR into one record per CDR3 protein. There are around 970,000 distinct CDR3 sequences in the sample; 51% occur only once, and 20% to 25% lies in the top ten. Sequenced: blood. The receptors derive from a woman aged 55-70 years in good health. The conserved cysteine and the conserved F or W are not part of the CDR3 here.

j_gene: TRBJ2-3
v_gene: TRBV29-1
CDR3aa: SGTPRTDTQY

j_gene: TRBJ2-7
v_gene: TRBV20-1
CDR3aa: SAKYRDRAAEQY

j_gene: TRBJ1-1
v_gene: TRBV28
CDR3aa: ASEGQFYTEAF

j_gene: TRBJ2-3
v_gene: TRBV4-3
CDR3aa: ASSLQGQGPDTQY

j_gene: TRBJ2-1
v_gene: TRBV24-1
CDR3aa: ATSDPGGPNEQF

j_gene: TRBJ2-5
v_gene: TRBV7-9
CDR3aa: ASSCIAGETQY

j_gene: TRBJ1-5
v_gene: TRBV18
CDR3aa: ASSPGQGTNQPQH

j_gene: TRBJ2-6
v_gene: TRBV4-2
CDR3aa: ASSQEPAESSGANVLT

j_gene: TRBJ2-7
v_gene: TRBV27
CDR3aa: ASSSFDNRGGWYEQY

j_gene: TRBJ2-3
v_gene: TRBV10-2
CDR3aa: ASSESITGPDTQY

j_gene: TRBJ2-7
v_gene: TRBV7-9
CDR3aa: ASSPLQPSYEQY

j_gene: TRBJ1-2
v_gene: TRBV20-1
CDR3aa: SARDRTSRGYGYT

j_gene: TRBJ2-1
v_gene: TRBV5-1
CDR3aa: ASHSTSGSSYNEQF

j_gene: TRBJ2-3
v_gene: TRBV28
CDR3aa: ASSRRGGRLNTQY

j_gene: TRBJ2-7
v_gene: TRBV20-1
CDR3aa: SARDPAGPPSEQY

j_gene: TRBJ1-1
v_gene: TRBV5-1
CDR3aa: ASSPGSRVDTEAF

j_gene: TRBJ2-1
v_gene: TRBV27
CDR3aa: ASSFDGRREQF

j_gene: TRBJ2-5
v_gene: TRBV28
CDR3aa: ASSGRTGGLREQY

j_gene: TRBJ2-5
v_gene: TRBV3-1
CDR3aa: ASSPGRETQY

j_gene: TRBJ1-1
v_gene: TRBV4-1
CDR3aa: ASSPGDRAEAF

j_gene: NA
v_gene: TRBV20-1
CDR3aa: SADPAENSYEQY

j_gene: TRBJ2-3
v_gene: TRBV2
CDR3aa: ASSVAGANTDTQY

j_gene: TRBJ1-2
v_gene: TRBV3-1
CDR3aa: ASSKNYPSGADYGYT

j_gene: TRBJ2-3
v_gene: TRBV6-2/TRBV6-3
CDR3aa: ASSYGGLADTQY

j_gene: TRBJ2-1
v_gene: TRBV5-6
CDR3aa: ASSLVGSSYEQF

j_gene: TRBJ2-7
v_gene: TRBV5-5
CDR3aa: ASEGIGGGEQY

j_gene: TRBJ2-3
v_gene: TRBV10-3
CDR3aa: AIRGLAGEEDTQY

j_gene: NA
v_gene: TRBV28
CDR3aa: ASRPDGSIRETQY

j_gene: TRBJ2-6
v_gene: TRBV11-3
CDR3aa: ASSLGEPGANVLT

j_gene: TRBJ2-3
v_gene: TRBV27
CDR3aa: ASRVGIAETDTQY

j_gene: TRBJ2-1
v_gene: TRBV25-1
CDR3aa: ASNSPVNEQF

j_gene: TRBJ2-7
v_gene: TRBV5-5
CDR3aa: ASAPGTSPYEQY

j_gene: NA
v_gene: TRBV5-1
CDR3aa: ASSGLRTGSEQY

j_gene: TRBJ2-1
v_gene: TRBV4-1
CDR3aa: ASSQDLRREQF

j_gene: TRBJ2-6
v_gene: TRBV2
CDR3aa: ASSWAHGSSSGANVLT

j_gene: TRBJ2-7
v_gene: TRBV11-2
CDR3aa: ASSLEVGANYEQY

j_gene: TRBJ2-3
v_gene: TRBV11-2
CDR3aa: ASSTLTSTDTQY

j_gene: TRBJ2-1
v_gene: TRBV20-1
CDR3aa: SAKILKGNNKQF

j_gene: TRBJ2-1
v_gene: TRBV5-1
CDR3aa: ASSLPGGDEQF

j_gene: TRBJ1-4
v_gene: TRBV3-1
CDR3aa: ASSRGTPNEKLF

j_gene: TRBJ2-1
v_gene: TRBV29-1
CDR3aa: SVENSYGYEQF

j_gene: TRBJ1-2
v_gene: TRBV18
CDR3aa: ASSPQSSNYGYT

j_gene: TRBJ2-3
v_gene: TRBV12-3/TRBV12-4
CDR3aa: ASKKEALSTDTQY

j_gene: TRBJ1-2
v_gene: TRBV9
CDR3aa: ASSVANTLVYGYT

j_gene: TRBJ2-2
v_gene: TRBV20-1
CDR3aa: SARAGGSANTGELF

j_gene: NA
v_gene: TRBV2
CDR3aa: ASRRTGFDSETQY

j_gene: TRBJ1-2
v_gene: TRBV20-1
CDR3aa: RGPGGWYGYT

j_gene: TRBJ1-2
v_gene: TRBV3-1
CDR3aa: ASSQVPTTRNYGYT

j_gene: TRBJ2-3
v_gene: TRBV20-1
CDR3aa: SADGHSLTDTQY

j_gene: TRBJ2-6
v_gene: TRBV7-6
CDR3aa: ASSSRTFLSGANVLT

j_gene: TRBJ2-4
v_gene: TRBV18
CDR3aa: ASSPNLLAVAKNIQY

j_gene: NA
v_gene: TRBV2
CDR3aa: ASSATLTSHGRFEQY

j_gene: TRBJ2-7
v_gene: TRBV5-6
CDR3aa: ASSFYSGTSYEQY

j_gene: TRBJ2-3
v_gene: TRBV7-2
CDR3aa: ASSLGHPSTDTQY

j_gene: TRBJ2-1
v_gene: TRBV7-2
CDR3aa: ASRSPGRAYNEQF

j_gene: TRBJ2-1
v_gene: TRBV6-2/TRBV6-3
CDR3aa: ASSYSRETNEQF

j_gene: TRBJ2-7
v_gene: TRBV6-5
CDR3aa: ASSRQGHSYEQY

j_gene: TRBJ2-7
v_gene: TRBV20-1
CDR3aa: SAERLAGTYEQY